A single T cell receptor beta chain is shown here with its context. Second doses at about 4 or about 12 weeks were pooled. The source of the sample is a study of T cell responses to AZD1222 COVID-19 vaccine. Some clones are missing from TCRdb's copy, which holds only in-frame ones; the method was immunoSEQ multiplex PCR. The sample includes about 31,000 clones, 70% to 90% of them seen just once. This receptor was identified in an adult who received the AZD1222 COVID-19 vaccine. Specimen: peripheral blood, collected 28 days after the second AZD1222 dose.

CDR3 protein: CASSQGLLSTDTQYF. The CDR3 nucleotides read TGCGCCAGCAGCCAAGGACTACTGAGCACAGATACGCAGTATTTT. The chain combines TRBV4-3 with TRBJ2-3; a weak D match, TRBD2 (5 bases). From germline, CDR1 is LGHNA and CDR2 YSLEER. The length of the CDR3 is 15 residues. Trimming removed 1 base at V and 0 bases at J, with 8 bases between.